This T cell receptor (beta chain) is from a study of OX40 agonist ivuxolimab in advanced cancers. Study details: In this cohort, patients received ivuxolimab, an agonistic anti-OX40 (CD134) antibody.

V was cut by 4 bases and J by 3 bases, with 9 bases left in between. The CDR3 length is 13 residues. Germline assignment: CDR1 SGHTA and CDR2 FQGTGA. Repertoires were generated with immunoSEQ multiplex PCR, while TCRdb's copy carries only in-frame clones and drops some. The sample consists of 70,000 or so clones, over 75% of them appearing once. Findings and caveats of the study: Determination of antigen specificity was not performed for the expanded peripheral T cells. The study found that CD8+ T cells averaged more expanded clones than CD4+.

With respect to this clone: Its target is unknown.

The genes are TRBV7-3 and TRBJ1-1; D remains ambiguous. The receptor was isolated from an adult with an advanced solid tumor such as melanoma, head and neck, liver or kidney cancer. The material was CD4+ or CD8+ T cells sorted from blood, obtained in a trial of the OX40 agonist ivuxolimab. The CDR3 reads CASSSQTYTEAFF. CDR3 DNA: TGTGCCAGCAGCTCCCAAACTTACACTGAAGCTTTCTTT. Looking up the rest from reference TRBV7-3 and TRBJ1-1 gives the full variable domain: GAGVSQTPSNKVTEKGKYVELRCDPISGHTALYWYRQSLGQGPEFLIYFQGTGAADDSGLPNDRFFAVRPEGSVSTLKIQRTERGDSAVYLCASSSQTYTEAFFGQGTRLTVV.